The next 8 T cell receptor beta chains were all read from a single sample in a study of breast tumors, draining lymph nodes, adjacent tissues. Axillary draining lymph nodes of breast cancer patients supplied the node samples. TCRdb redid the calling of the multiplex PCR reads with MiXCR, one entry per CDR3 protein. The repertoire consists of 150,000 to 200,000 distinct CDR3 sequences, with approximately 33% occurring once and the leading ten covering about 3.8%. The sample comprised axillary lymph node tissue. The receptors derive from a female donor with breast cancer. Some clones in this sample may be carry-over from other donors' samples.

There are many counts of this clonotype. The CDR3: CATSLGESGVETQYF. CDR3 nucleotide sequence: TGTGCCACCAGTCTAGGGGAATCTGGTGTGGAGACCCAGTACTTC. This chain joins TRBV15 and TRBJ2-5; a weak D match, TRBD1 (5 bases). The V and J ends lost 6 bases and 5 bases respectively, with 19 bases between them. There are 15 residues in the CDR3. Per germline, CDR1 LNHNV and CDR2 YYDKDF (reference sequence).

This clonotype was detected many times. The chain combines TRBV30 with TRBJ2-7; possibly TRBD2 for D (5 bases). Germline V gives CDR1 GTSNPN, CDR2 SVGIG (reference sequence). The CDR3 extends over 13 amino acids. Trimming pared 1 base from V and 7 bases from J, leaving 14 bases between. CDR3 sequence reads: CAWSAPGWREQYF. DNA for the CDR3: TGTGCCTGGAGTGCCCCGGGATGGCGGGAGCAGTACTTC.

The rearrangement links TRBV6-6 to TRBJ2-1; 11 bases are shared with TRBD2. There are 16 residues in the CDR3. Germline V lookup: CDR1 MNHNY, CDR2 SVGAGI (reference sequence). J lost 8 bases, V lost 2 bases, and 8 bases had no gene match. Here the CDR3 reads CASSYVSSGRRYEQFF. The CDR3 DNA follows: TGTGCCAGCAGTTACGTATCTAGCGGGAGGAGGTATGAGCAGTTCTTC.

This clonotype was detected many times. This chain joins TRBV10-1 and TRBJ2-1, with 13 bases fitting TRBD2. The CDR3 totals 16 residues. After removal of 5 bases from V and 10 bases from J, the junction contained 11 bases not matched to a gene. The germline V gene encodes CDR1 WNHNN and CDR2 SYGVQD (reference sequence). In DNA form, the CDR3 reads TGCGCCAGCAGTAGTCTTCGGACTAGCGGGAGAGGGGAGCAGTTCTTC. Its protein is CASSSLRTSGRGEQFF.

This clonotype has ten or more counts. The chain is built from TRBV5-8 and TRBJ1-5; no clear D gene. Trimming took 4 bases from V and 3 from J, leaving 8 bases between them. Germline loops: CDR1 SGHTS, CDR2 YDEGEE. The CDR3 consists of 13 residues. CDR3 DNA: TGTGCCAGCAGCCCAGATTTCAATCAGCCCCAGCATTTT. Protein sequence: CASSPDFNQPQHF.

This clonotype was recorded a few times. V usage is TRBV28 and J usage is TRBJ2-7; D unresolved. V shed 2 bases and J shed 2 bases, with 10 bases lying between them. Germline V CDR1 and CDR2: MDHEN, SYDVKM. The CDR3 length is 14 residues. The CDR3 region has the DNA TGTGCCAGCAGTTTAGGCCAGCAAACCTACGAGCAGTACTTC. This codes for CASSLGQQTYEQYF.

There are a few counts of this clonotype. The chain has TRBV6-5 and TRBJ1-2, with 8 bases aligning to TRBD1. With 5 bases clipped from V and 8 bases from J, the junction kept 1 base outside the gene matches. Germline values: CDR1 MNHEY, CDR2 SVGAGI. The CDR3 sequence is 11 residues long. CDR3 region: CASSPGGGYTF. The CDR3 DNA is TGTGCCAGCAGTCCAGGGGGCGGCTACACCTTC.

This clonotype was seen at least ten times. This sequence joins TRBV6-5 and TRBJ2-2, with D perhaps TRBD1 or TRBD2 (5 bases each). Germline CDR1 and CDR2: MNHEY and SVGAGI. With 6 bases removed from V and 3 bases from J, the gap between germline ends came to 11 bases. This CDR3 has 14 residues. The CDR3 nucleotides are TGTGCCAGCAGGCCGGGACCTTACACCGGGGAGCTGTTTTTT. This gives the protein CASRPGPYTGELFF.